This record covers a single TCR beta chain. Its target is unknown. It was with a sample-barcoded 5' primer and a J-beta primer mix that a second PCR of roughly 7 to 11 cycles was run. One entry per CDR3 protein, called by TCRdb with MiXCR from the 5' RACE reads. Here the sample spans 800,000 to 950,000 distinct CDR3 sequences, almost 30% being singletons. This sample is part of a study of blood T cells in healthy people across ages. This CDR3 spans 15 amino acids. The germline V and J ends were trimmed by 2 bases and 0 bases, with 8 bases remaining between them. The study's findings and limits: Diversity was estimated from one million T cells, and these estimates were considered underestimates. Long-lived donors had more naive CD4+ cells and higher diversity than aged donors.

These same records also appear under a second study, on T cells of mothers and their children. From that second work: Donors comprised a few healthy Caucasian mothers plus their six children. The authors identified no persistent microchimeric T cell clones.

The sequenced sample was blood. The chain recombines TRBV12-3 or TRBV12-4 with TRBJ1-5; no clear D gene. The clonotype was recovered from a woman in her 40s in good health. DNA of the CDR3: TGTGCCAGCAGTTTAAATGGGCTTAGCAATCAGCCCCAGCATTTT. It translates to CASSLNGLSNQPQHF.